This is a list of T cell receptor beta chains from one sample in a study of stem cell transplantation in POMP-related autoinflammatory disease. TCRdb's table, derived via immunoSEQ multiplex PCR, lists solely in-frame clones and lacks some. The sample lists about 4,900 clones, 92% occurring once. Material: CD8+ T cells from PBMCs, obtained after stem cell transplantation. The receptors come from a human patient with POMP-related autoinflammation and immune dysregulation (PRAID). Some of the T cells may derive from the graft donor. Both conserved end residues are part of each CDR3. The order of the fields is CDR3 protein, D gene, J gene, V gene. The D gene is left open where the match is weak.

CASSPPDPGYTF,-,TRBJ1-2,TRBV12-3/TRBV12-4
CASSIALDLGAGTGGNQPQHF,TRBD1,TRBJ1-5,TRBV19
CASSSIGLEGTYEQYF,TRBD2,TRBJ2-7,TRBV13
CASSLSDRVFTEAFF,TRBD1,TRBJ1-1,TRBV3-1/TRBV3-2
CASRRTGQNTGELFF,TRBD1,TRBJ2-2,TRBV9
CASSPGLAGYEQYF,TRBD2,TRBJ2-7,TRBV3-1/TRBV3-2
CASSVGANTEAFF,-,TRBJ1-1,TRBV9
CASSPSGNQPQHF,-,TRBJ1-5,TRBV5-6
CASSPGSGRAFGEQYF,TRBD2,TRBJ2-7,TRBV7-9
CASSASGPATDTQYF,TRBD2,TRBJ2-3,TRBV9
CASSLETGLSYNEQFF,-,TRBJ2-1,TRBV7-9
CASSHRGRDSSYNEQFF,TRBD1,TRBJ2-1,TRBV6-2/TRBV6-3
CASSSTGTSGNYNEQFF,TRBD2,TRBJ2-1,TRBV13
CASSLTETGAEQYF,-,TRBJ2-7,TRBV7-3
CASSEAAGAPYEQYF,TRBD2,TRBJ2-7,TRBV2
CASSVAGTSGFNEQFF,TRBD2,TRBJ2-1,TRBV5-1
CASNPQGSYNEQFF,-,TRBJ2-1,TRBV7-8
CASSQGYGTEAFF,-,TRBJ1-1,TRBV27
CASKTPGAGELFF,-,TRBJ2-2,TRBV6-5
CASSLGAGGGSPLHF,-,TRBJ1-6,TRBV27
CAWSVEGLAGETDTQYF,TRBD2,TRBJ2-3,TRBV30
CASSGGTLGGEKLFF,-,TRBJ1-4,TRBV5-5
CASSVLQGQNEKLFF,-,TRBJ1-4,TRBV5-7
CASSLGRNEQFF,-,TRBJ2-1,TRBV12-3/TRBV12-4
CATSDSGLAGVIGNEQFF,TRBD2,TRBJ2-1,TRBV24-1
CASSGRGLLFYEQYF,TRBD2,TRBJ2-7,TRBV28
CASSFEGWKMNTEAFF,-,TRBJ1-1,TRBV5-4
CASSRTDSNQPQHF,-,TRBJ1-5,TRBV7-9
CASSQQRDTLYEQYF,-,TRBJ2-7,TRBV4-3
CASSAHGRTGPNNEQFF,-,TRBJ2-1,TRBV25-1
CASSLGTGGYGYTF,TRBD1,TRBJ1-2,TRBV11-2